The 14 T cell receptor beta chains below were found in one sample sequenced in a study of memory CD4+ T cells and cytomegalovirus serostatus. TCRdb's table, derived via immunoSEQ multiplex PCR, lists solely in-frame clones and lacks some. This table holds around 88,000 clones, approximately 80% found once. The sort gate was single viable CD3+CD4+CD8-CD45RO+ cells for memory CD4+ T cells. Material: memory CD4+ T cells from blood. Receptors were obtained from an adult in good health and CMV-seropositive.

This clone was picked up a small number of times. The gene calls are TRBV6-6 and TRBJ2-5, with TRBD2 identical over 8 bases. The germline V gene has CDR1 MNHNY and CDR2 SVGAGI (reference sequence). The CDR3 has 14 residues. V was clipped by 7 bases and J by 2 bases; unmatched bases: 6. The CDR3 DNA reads TGTGCCAGCAAGTCTAGCGGGCCTCAAGAGACCCAGTACTTC. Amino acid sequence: CASKSSGPQETQYF.

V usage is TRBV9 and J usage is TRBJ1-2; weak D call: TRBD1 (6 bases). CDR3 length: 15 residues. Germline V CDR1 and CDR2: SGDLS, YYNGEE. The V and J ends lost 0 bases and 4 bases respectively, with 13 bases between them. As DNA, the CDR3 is TGTGCCAGCAGCGTAGAGGGGGGGTCGGGCTATGGCTACACCTTC. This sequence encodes CASSVEGGSGYGYTF.

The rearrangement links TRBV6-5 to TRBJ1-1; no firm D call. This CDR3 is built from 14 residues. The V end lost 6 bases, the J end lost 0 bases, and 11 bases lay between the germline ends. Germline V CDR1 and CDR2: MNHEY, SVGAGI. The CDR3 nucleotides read TGTGCCAGCAGGCTATTAGGGATGAACACTGAAGCTTTCTTT. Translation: CASRLLGMNTEAFF.

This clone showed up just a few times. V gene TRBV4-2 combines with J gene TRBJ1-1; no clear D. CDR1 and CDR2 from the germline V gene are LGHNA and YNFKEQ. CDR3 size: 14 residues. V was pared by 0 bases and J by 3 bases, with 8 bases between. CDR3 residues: CASSQELRDTEAFF. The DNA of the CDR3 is TGTGCCAGCAGCCAAGAACTGCGGGACACTGAAGCTTTCTTT.

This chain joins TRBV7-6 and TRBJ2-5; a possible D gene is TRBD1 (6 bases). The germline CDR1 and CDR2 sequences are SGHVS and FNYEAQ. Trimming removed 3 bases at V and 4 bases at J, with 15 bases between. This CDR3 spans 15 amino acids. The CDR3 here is CASSFTDSLGETQYF. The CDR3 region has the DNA TGTGCCAGCAGCTTTACGGACAGTCTCGGAGAGACCCAGTACTTC.

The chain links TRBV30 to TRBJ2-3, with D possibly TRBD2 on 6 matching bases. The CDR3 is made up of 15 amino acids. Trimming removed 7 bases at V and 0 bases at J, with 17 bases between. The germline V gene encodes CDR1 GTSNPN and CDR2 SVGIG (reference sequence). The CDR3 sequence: CASASGSGSTDTQYF. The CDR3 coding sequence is TGTGCCTCGGCCTCGGGAAGCGGGAGCACAGATACGCAGTATTTT.

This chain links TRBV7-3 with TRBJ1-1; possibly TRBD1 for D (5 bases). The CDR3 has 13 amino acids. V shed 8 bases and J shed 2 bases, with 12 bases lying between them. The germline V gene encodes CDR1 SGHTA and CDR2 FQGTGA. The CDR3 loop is CASRNGANTEAFF. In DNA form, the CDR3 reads TGTGCCAGCCGGAACGGGGCTAACACTGAAGCTTTCTTT.

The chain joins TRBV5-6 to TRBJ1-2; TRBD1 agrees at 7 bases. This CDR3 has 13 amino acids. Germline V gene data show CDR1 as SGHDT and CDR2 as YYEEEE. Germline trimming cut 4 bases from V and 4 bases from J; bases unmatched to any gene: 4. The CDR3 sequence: CASSLQGIYGYTF. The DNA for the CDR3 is TGTGCCAGCAGCCTACAGGGGATCTATGGCTACACCTTC.

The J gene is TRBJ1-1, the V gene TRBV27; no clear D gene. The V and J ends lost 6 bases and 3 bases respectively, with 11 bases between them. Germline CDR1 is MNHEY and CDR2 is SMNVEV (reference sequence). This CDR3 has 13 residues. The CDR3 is CASRVSAYTEAFF. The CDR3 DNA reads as TGTGCCAGCAGGGTTTCGGCGTACACTGAAGCTTTCTTT.

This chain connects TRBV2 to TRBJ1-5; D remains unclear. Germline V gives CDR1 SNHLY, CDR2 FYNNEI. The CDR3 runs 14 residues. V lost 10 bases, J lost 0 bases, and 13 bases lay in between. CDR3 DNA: TGTGCCATCCAGGACGGCAATAGCAATCAGCCCCAGCATTTT. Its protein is CAIQDGNSNQPQHF. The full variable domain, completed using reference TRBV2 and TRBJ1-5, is EPEVTQTPSHQVTQMGQEVILRCVPISNHLYFYWYRQILGQKVEFLVSFYNNEISEKSEIFDDQFSVERPDGSNFTLKIRSTKLEDSAMYFCAIQDGNSNQPQHFGDGTRLSIL.

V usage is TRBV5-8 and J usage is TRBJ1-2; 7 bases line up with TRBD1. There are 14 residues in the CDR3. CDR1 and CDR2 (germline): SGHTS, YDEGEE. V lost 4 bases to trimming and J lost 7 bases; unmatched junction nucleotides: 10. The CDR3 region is CASSLRQGRAGYTF. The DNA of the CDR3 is TGTGCCAGCAGCCTGAGACAGGGTCGCGCTGGCTACACCTTC.

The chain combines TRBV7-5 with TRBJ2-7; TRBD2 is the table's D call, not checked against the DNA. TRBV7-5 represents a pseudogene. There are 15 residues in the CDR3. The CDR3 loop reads CVRSLNPSGFHEQYF. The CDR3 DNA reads TGTGTCAGAAGCTTAAACCCTAGCGGGTTCCACGAGCAGTACTTC.

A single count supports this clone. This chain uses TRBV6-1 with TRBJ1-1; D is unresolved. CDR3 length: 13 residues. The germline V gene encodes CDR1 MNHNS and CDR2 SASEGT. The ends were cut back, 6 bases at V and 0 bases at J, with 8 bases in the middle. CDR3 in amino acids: CASRGGLNTEAFF. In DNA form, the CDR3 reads TGTGCCAGCAGAGGCGGATTGAACACTGAAGCTTTCTTT.

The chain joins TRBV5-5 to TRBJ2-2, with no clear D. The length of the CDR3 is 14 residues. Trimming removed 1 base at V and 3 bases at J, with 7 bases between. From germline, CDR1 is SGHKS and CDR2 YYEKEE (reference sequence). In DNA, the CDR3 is TGTGCCAGCAGCTTGTACGGGTACACCGGGGAGCTGTTTTTT. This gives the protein CASSLYGYTGELFF.